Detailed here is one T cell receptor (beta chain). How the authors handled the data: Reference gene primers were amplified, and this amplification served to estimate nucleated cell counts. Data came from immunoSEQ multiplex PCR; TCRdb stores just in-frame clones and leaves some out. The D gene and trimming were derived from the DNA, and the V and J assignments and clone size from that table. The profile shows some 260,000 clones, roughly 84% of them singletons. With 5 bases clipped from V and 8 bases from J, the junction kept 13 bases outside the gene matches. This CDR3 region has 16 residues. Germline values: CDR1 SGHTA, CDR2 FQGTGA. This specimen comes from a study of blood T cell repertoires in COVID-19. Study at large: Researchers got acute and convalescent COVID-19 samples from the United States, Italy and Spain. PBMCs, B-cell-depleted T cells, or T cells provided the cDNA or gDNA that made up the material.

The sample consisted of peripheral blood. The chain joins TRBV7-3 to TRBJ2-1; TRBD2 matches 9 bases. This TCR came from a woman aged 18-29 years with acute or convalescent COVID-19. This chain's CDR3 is CASSPTLGLARHEQFF. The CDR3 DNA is TGTGCCAGCAGCCCTACCCTAGGACTAGCGAGGCATGAGCAGTTCTTC.